This TCR beta chain stems from a study of OX40 agonist ivuxolimab in advanced cancers. Study-level information: Dose-escalation patients' cancers were hepatocellular carcinoma, melanoma, renal cell or head and neck cancer. Checkpoint inhibitors had been given previously to approximately 41% of patients.

Method: immunoSEQ multiplex PCR; TCRdb's copy keeps in-frame clones and lacks some. The sample lists approximately 84,000 clones, roughly 86% occurring once. The TCR originated in an adult with an advanced solid tumor such as melanoma, head and neck, liver or kidney cancer. The sample here was CD4+ or CD8+ T cells sorted from blood, taken in a trial of the OX40 agonist ivuxolimab.

The CDR3 is CASRKEAGLTETQYF. CDR3 bases: TGCGCCAGCAGAAAGGAAGCGGGGTTGACGGAGACCCAGTACTTC. V gene TRBV5-1 combines with J gene TRBJ2-5; 7 nucleotides align to TRBD2. CDR3 size: 15 residues. V trimming: 5 bases; J trimming: 5 bases; junction bases outside the gene matches: 12. CDR1 is SGHRS, CDR2 YFSETQ, per germline.